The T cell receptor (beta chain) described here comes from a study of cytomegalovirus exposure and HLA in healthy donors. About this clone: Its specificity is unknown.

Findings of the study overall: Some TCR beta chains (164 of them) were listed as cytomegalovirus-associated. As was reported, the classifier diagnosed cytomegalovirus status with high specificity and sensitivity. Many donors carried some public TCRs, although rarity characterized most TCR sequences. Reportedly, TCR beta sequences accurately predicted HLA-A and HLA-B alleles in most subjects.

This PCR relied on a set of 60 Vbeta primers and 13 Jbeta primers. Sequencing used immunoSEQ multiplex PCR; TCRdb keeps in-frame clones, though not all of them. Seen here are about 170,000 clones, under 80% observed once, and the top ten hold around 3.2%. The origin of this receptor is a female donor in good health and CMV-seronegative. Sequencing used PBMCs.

The CDR3 DNA reads as TGTGCCAGCAGCCTCAAGAGCGGGGGGGGCCTCGATGAGCAGTTCTTC. Its translation: CASSLKSGGGLDEQFF. The gene calls are TRBV5-4 and TRBJ2-1; 10 bases agree with TRBD2. With 4 bases clipped from V and 8 bases from J, the junction kept 12 bases outside the gene matches. Germline lookup yields CDR1 SGHNT and CDR2 YYREEE (reference sequence). This CDR3 region has 16 residues. The entire variable domain, with the rest obtained from reference TRBV5-4 and TRBJ2-1, is as follows: ETGVTQSPTHLIKTRGQQVTLRCSSQSGHNTVSWYQQALGQGPQFIFQYYREEENGRGNFPPRFSGLQFPNYSSELNVNALELDDSALYLCASSLKSGGGLDEQFFGPGTRLTVL.